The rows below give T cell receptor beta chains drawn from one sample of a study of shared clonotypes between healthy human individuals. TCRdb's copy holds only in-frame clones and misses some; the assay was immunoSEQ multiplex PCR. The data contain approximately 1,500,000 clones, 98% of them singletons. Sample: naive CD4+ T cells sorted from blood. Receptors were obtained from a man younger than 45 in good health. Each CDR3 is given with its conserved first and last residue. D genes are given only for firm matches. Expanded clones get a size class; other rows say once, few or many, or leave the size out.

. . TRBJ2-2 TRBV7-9 CASSFQGMAGELFF TGTGCCAGCAGCTTTCAGGGGATGGCCGGGGAGCTGTTTTTT
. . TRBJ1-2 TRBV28 CASSSLEGTNYGYTF TGTGCCAGCTCCAGTTTGGAGGGGACAAACTATGGCTACACCTTC
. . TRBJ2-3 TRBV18 CASSPLELAFTDTQYF TGTGCCAGCTCCCCACTAGAACTAGCCTTCACAGATACGCAGTATTTT
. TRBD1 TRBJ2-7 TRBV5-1 CASREGTRDSSYEQYF TGCGCCAGCAGGGAAGGAACACGGGACAGTTCCTACGAGCAGTACTTC
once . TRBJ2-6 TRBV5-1 CASSWGGGDSGANVLTF TGCGCCAGCAGCTGGGGCGGCGGGGACTCTGGGGCCAACGTCCTGACTTTC
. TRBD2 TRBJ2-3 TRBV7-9 CASRQGLAGKGTDTQYF TGTGCCAGCAGACAAGGACTAGCGGGAAAGGGCACAGATACGCAGTATTTT
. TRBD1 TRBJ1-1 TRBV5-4 CASSLARTGGTEAFF TGTGCCAGCAGCTTAGCTCGGACAGGGGGCACTGAAGCTTTCTTT
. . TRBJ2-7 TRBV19 CASTPRVGWDYEQYF TGTGCCAGTACCCCCAGGGTGGGGTGGGACTACGAGCAGTACTTC
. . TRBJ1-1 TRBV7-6 CASSWGATDTEAFF TGTGCCAGCAGCTGGGGCGCGACGGACACTGAAGCTTTCTTT
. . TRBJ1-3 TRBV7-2 CASSFGRVTNTIYF TGTGCCAGCAGCTTCGGCAGGGTGACAAACACCATATATTTT
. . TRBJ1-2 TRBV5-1 CASSLRPRTANYGYTF TGCGCCAGCAGCTTAAGACCGCGGACGGCTAACTATGGCTACACCTTC
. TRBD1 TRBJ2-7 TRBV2 CASKKATGEKYEQYF TGTGCCAGCAAGAAGGCGACAGGGGAAAAGTACGAGCAGTACTTC
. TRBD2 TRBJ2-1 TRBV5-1 CASSPGLAGRNEQFF TGCGCCAGCAGCCCGGGACTAGCGGGAAGAAATGAGCAGTTCTTC
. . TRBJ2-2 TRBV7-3 CASSLGPRGHTIAGELFF TGTGCCAGCAGCTTAGGTCCCCGGGGGCATACTATTGCCGGGGAGCTGTTTTTT
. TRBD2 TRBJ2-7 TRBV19 CASSISLAGGGEQYF TGTGCCAGTAGTATTTCGCTAGCGGGAGGTGGCGAGCAGTACTTC
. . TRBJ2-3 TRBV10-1 CASSETLVTDTQYF TGCGCCAGCAGTGAGACCCTAGTAACAGATACGCAGTATTTT
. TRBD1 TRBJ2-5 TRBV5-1 CASSLGQGRRETQYF TGCGCCAGCAGCTTGGGACAGGGTCGTCGAGAGACCCAGTACTTC
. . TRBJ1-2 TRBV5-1 CASSSPGTGNYGYTF TGCGCCAGCAGCAGCCCTGGGACGGGTAATTATGGCTACACCTTC
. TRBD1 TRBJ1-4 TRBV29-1 CSVPGTGPQLPEGTNEKLFF TGCAGCGTTCCTGGGACAGGACCCCAGCTCCCTGAGGGAACTAATGAAAAACTGTTTTTT
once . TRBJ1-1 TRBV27 CASSLSPLPTTEAFF TGTGCCAGCAGTCTAAGTCCGCTTCCGACCACTGAAGCTTTCTTT
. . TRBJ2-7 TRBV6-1 CASSETDRSDEQYF TGTGCCAGCAGTGAAACCGACAGGTCCGACGAGCAGTACTTC
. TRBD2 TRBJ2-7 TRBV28 CASSSFSGRRYEQYF TGTGCCAGCAGTTCCTTTAGCGGGAGAAGGTACGAGCAGTACTTC
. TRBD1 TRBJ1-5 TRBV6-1 CASSERQGSFNQPQHF TGTGCCAGCAGTGAAAGACAGGGGAGCTTTAATCAGCCCCAGCATTTT
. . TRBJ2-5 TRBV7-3 CASSFGLQETQYF TGTGCCAGCAGCTTCGGCCTACAAGAGACCCAGTACTTC
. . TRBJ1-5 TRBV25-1 CASSEYGRGFQPQHF TGTGCCAGCAGTGAATATGGGAGGGGATTTCAGCCCCAGCATTTT
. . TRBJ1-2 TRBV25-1 CASTPQGRSSGYTF TGTGCCAGCACTCCCCAGGGGCGATCGTCCGGCTACACCTTC
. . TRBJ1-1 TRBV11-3 CASSLDGAGGTEAFF TGTGCCAGCAGCTTAGATGGGGCGGGTGGCACTGAAGCTTTCTTT
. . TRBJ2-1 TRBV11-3 CASSPGPTSVDEQFF TGTGCCAGCAGCCCTGGACCCACTAGTGTCGATGAGCAGTTCTTC
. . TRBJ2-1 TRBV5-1 CASSLTQGPYNEQFF TGCGCCAGCAGCTTGACACAGGGACCATACAATGAGCAGTTCTTC
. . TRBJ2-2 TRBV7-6 CASSLVQSGELFF TGTGCCAGCAGCTTAGTTCAAAGCGGGGAGCTGTTTTTT
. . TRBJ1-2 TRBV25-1 CASSPTLDRANYGYTF TGTGCCAGCAGCCCTACCCTGGACAGAGCTAACTATGGCTACACCTTC
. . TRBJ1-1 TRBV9 CASSVDSRVSTEAFF TGTGCCAGCAGCGTAGATTCAAGGGTAAGCACTGAAGCTTTCTTT
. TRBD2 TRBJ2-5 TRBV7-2 CASSPWTRGILETQYF TGTGCCAGCAGCCCCTGGACTAGAGGCATCCTGGAGACCCAGTACTTC
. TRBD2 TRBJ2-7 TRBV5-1 CASSLAGAPYEQYF TGCGCCAGCAGCTTAGCGGGAGCGCCCTACGAGCAGTACTTC
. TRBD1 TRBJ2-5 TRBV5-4 CASSIKQGTETQYF TGTGCCAGCAGCATAAAACAGGGGACCGAGACCCAGTACTTC
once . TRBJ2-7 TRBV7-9 CASSLAQFYEQYF TGTGCCAGCAGCTTAGCCCAGTTCTACGAGCAGTACTTC
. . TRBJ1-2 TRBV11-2 CASRKDSWSYTF TGTGCCAGCAGAAAAGATTCGTGGAGCTACACCTTC
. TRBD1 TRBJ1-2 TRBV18 CASGTYRQGEYGYTF TGTGCCAGCGGAACCTATCGACAGGGGGAGTATGGCTACACCTTC
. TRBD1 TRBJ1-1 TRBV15 CATSSTGTGNTEAFF TGTGCCACCAGCTCTACTGGGACAGGAAACACTGAAGCTTTCTTT
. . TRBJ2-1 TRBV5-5 CASSSFGTSGIYNEQFF TGTGCCAGCAGTTCATTTGGCACCAGTGGCATCTACAATGAGCAGTTCTTC
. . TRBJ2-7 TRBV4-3 CASSQGRIRDPPYEQYF TGCGCCAGCAGCCAGGGTAGGATCAGGGACCCTCCCTACGAGCAGTACTTC
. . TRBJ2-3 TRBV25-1 CASSAPSTPQRATQYF TGTGCCAGCAGTGCCCCCTCTACCCCGCAGCGCGCTACGCAGTATTTT
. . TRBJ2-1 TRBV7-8 CASSNRDKQFF TGTGCCAGCAGCAACCGGGACAAACAGTTCTTC